This T cell receptor beta chain is drawn from a study of blood T cell repertoires in COVID-19. Authors' methods: Amplification from reference gene primers served as the basis for estimated nucleated cell counts. Assay: immunoSEQ multiplex PCR; the TCRdb copy retains only in-frame clones and omits some. That table is the source of V, J and clone size, and D and trimming were worked out from the DNA. The sample holds 200,000 to 300,000 clones, roughly 87% seen once. Trimming took off 2 bases at V and 0 bases at J, with 10 bases between the two ends. This CDR3 has 15 amino acids. Germline assignment: CDR1 MNHEY and CDR2 SMNVEV (reference sequence).

The clonotype was recovered from a man in his 60s who had recovered from COVID-19. The chain has TRBV27 and TRBJ1-1; no clear D. Sequences were obtained from peripheral blood. The CDR3 DNA is TGTGCCAGCAGTTTAGGGTTTCGGGTGAACACTGAAGCTTTCTTT. This gives the protein CASSLGFRVNTEAFF.